This T cell receptor beta chain derives from a study of T cell responses to AZD1222 COVID-19 vaccine. CDR1 and CDR2 from the germline V gene are MNHEY and SVGEGT. With 2 bases removed from V and 4 bases from J, the gap between germline ends came to 11 bases. This CDR3 is 14 amino acids long. This table comes from immunoSEQ multiplex PCR, and its TCRdb copy is limited to in-frame clones, with some not included. The table lists about 200,000 clones, just over 90% of them singletons. The chain carries TRBV6-2 or TRBV6-3 and TRBJ1-1; TRBD1 is a possible D gene (5 bases). This TCR derives from an adult who received the MenACWY meningococcal vaccine as a control. Sequenced material: peripheral blood, taken 28 days after the second dose of the MenACWY control vaccine. CDR3 residues: CASSYPRAATEAFF. As DNA, the CDR3 is TGTGCCAGCAGTTACCCCAGGGCAGCCACTGAAGCTTTCTTT.